This T cell receptor beta chain originates from a study of CD8+CD57+ T cells in acquired aplastic anemia. Study as a whole: Mean yield of DNA from sorted CD4+ and CD8+ cells was 3 to 3.5 ug. Healthy donor sequencing depth: 9 million to 10.8 million CD4+, about 12 million CD8+ reads. General study points: Researchers report that some 31 CD8+ CDR3 sequences appeared in both patients and controls. Patients and healthy controls showed no significant CD8+ Simpson's diversity difference.

The template used for profiling TCR beta VDJ and CDR3 was genomic DNA. TCRdb reprocessed the reads with MiXCR, giving one entry per CDR3 protein. The table records some 190,000 distinct CDR3 sequences, just over 45% of them present only once. This clonotype was counted ten times or more. Its antigen is as yet unknown. The specimen was sorted CD4+, CD8+, or CD8+CD57+ T cells (not recorded which) from PBMCs. This TCR was recovered from a human donor in good health.

The CDR3 DNA sequence: TGTGCCAGCAGCTGGAAAGGACAGGGGACCCACGAGCAGTACTTC. Its translation is CASSWKGQGTHEQYF. V and J are TRBV7-2 and TRBJ2-7; 9 bases align to TRBD1. The trim removed 4 bases at V and 5 bases at J, leaving 9 bases unmatched. The germline CDR1 and CDR2 sequences are SGHTA and FQGNSA. The CDR3 loop spans 15 amino acids.